This section outlines one T cell receptor beta chain sequence together with its context. Its target is not known. This record comes from a study of shared clonotypes between healthy human individuals. Overall study results and limits: Shared across a few donors were around 5% of the naive CD4 clonotypes.

TCRdb keeps only in-frame clones here, not all; method: immunoSEQ multiplex PCR. Of about 680,000 clones detected, around 90% appear once; the ten largest clones hold about a quarter. Trimming removed 4 bases from V and 3 bases from J; junction bases left unmatched: 6. Germline CDR1 SGHRS, CDR2 YFSETQ. The CDR3 totals 14 residues. CD45RO negativity and positive selection for CCR7 defined naive CD8 cells, a population that excluded terminally differentiated effector memory CD45RA+ cells. The donors, healthy adults who were HIV-negative, had experienced no recent acute infections or vaccinations. The study drew all its donors from Caucasian adults living in Nashville, Tennessee.

The sequence was obtained from a man younger than 45 in good health. Sequencing used naive CD8+ T cells sorted from blood. The rearrangement links TRBV5-1 to TRBJ2-7, with 8 bases lining up with TRBD1. The CDR3 protein is CASSRTTGDYEQYF. The CDR3 coding sequence is TGCGCCAGCAGCAGGACGACAGGGGACTACGAGCAGTACTTC.